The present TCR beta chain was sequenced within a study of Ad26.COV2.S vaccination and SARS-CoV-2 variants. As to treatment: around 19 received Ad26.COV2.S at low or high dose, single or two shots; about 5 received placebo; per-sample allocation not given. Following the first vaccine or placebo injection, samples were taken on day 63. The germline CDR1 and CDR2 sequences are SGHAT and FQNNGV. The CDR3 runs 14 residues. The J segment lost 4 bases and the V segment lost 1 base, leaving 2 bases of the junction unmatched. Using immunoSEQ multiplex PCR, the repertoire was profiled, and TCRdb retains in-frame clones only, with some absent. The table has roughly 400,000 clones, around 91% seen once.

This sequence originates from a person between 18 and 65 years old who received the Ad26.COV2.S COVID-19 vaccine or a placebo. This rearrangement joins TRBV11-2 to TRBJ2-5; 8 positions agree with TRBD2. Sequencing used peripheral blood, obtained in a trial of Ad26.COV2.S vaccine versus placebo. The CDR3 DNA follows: TGTGCCAGCAGCTTAGCGGGAGGGCGAGAGACCCAGTACTTC. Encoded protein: CASSLAGGRETQYF.